These T cell receptor beta chains were read from a single sample in a study of cytomegalovirus exposure and HLA in healthy donors. TCRdb's copy holds only in-frame clones and misses some; the assay was immunoSEQ multiplex PCR. The repertoire consists of about 160,000 clones, with about 75% occurring once and the leading ten covering over 2%. Sequenced: PBMCs. Receptor source: a female donor in good health and CMV-seronegative. The CDR3 runs from the conserved cysteine through the conserved F or W. The D gene is left open where the match is weak. Clone sizes are given selectively: once, few, many, or a class where the clone is expanded.

j_call cdr3_length clone_size v_call d_call cdr3_aa cdr3_nt
TRBJ2-1 16 few TRBV10-3 TRBD2 CAISGTSGGRENEQFF TGTGCCATCAGCGGGACTAGCGGGGGCCGGGAGAATGAGCAGTTCTTC
TRBJ2-1 15 . TRBV6-5 . CASSYGAGRLREQFF TGTGCCAGCAGTTACGGTGCGGGGAGGCTGAGAGAGCAGTTCTTC
TRBJ2-5 14 . TRBV5-1 TRBD2 CASQAGGNQETQYF TGCGCCAGCCAAGCGGGGGGGAACCAAGAGACCCAGTACTTC
TRBJ2-7 11 . TRBV30 . CAWSYSYEQYF TGTGCCTGGAGTTACTCCTACGAGCAGTACTTC
TRBJ1-5 14 once TRBV10-2 . CATNQGISNQPQHF TGCGCCACCAATCAGGGTATAAGCAATCAGCCCCAGCATTTT
TRBJ2-7 16 . TRBV7-2 TRBD2 CASSFGTSGISYEQYF TGTGCCAGCAGCTTTGGGACTAGCGGGATCTCCTACGAGCAGTACTTC
TRBJ1-2 14 few TRBV7-9 . CASSHTPNLYGYTF TGTGCCAGCAGCCATACACCCAACCTCTATGGCTACACCTTC
TRBJ1-2 13 . TRBV5-1 . CASSSEGRYGYTF TGCGCCAGCAGCTCGGAGGGAAGGTATGGCTACACCTTC
TRBJ2-2 15 . TRBV27 TRBD1 CASSWGQGATGELFF TGTGCCAGCAGTTGGGGACAGGGGGCCACCGGGGAGCTGTTTTTT
TRBJ1-2 13 few TRBV11-2 . CASSLERGYGYTF TGTGCCAGCAGCTTAGAACGGGGCTATGGCTACACCTTC
TRBJ2-1 13 . TRBV19 . CASSIVRVGEQFF TGTGCCAGTAGTATAGTCAGGGTCGGTGAGCAGTTCTTC
TRBJ2-3 16 . TRBV28 TRBD2 CASARSTSGGGGTQYF TGTGCCAGCGCTAGGTCTACTAGCGGGGGGGGCGGAACGCAGTATTTT
TRBJ2-5 15 . TRBV6-5 TRBD1 CASSYLKTGLETQYF TGTGCCAGCAGTTACCTTAAGACAGGGTTAGAGACCCAGTACTTC
TRBJ2-3 16 few TRBV19 TRBD2 CASSIVFGRGTDTQYF TGTGCCAGTAGTATAGTTTTCGGGAGGGGCACAGATACGCAGTATTTT
TRBJ2-3 13 . TRBV4-2 . CASSLVSRDTQYF TGTGCCAGCAGCCTTGTCTCGAGAGATACGCAGTATTTT
TRBJ2-6 14 . TRBV7-3 . CASAGGSGANVLTF TGTGCCAGCGCAGGAGGATCAGGGGCCAACGTCCTGACTTTC
TRBJ2-3 16 . TRBV2 TRBD2 CASQEGLAGGTDTQYF TGTGCCAGCCAAGAGGGACTAGCGGGAGGCACAGATACGCAGTATTTT
TRBJ2-1 19 few TRBV6-1 . CASSEAHGVRRAAYNEQFF TGTGCCAGCAGTGAAGCGCATGGGGTACGGCGGGCCGCCTACAATGAGCAGTTCTTC
TRBJ2-7 13 . TRBV7-9 TRBD1 CASSSAGGYEQYF TGTGCCAGCAGCTCGGCAGGGGGCTACGAGCAGTACTTC
TRBJ1-2 16 few TRBV21-1 . CASSTYLAGSNYGYTF TGTGCCAGCAGTACATACCTGGCAGGTTCGAACTATGGCTACACCTTC
TRBJ2-3 13 . TRBV30 . CAWSSDGTDTQYF TGTGCCTGGTCTAGCGACGGCACAGATACGCAGTATTTT
TRBJ1-1 15 . TRBV18 . CASSPQESRGTEAFF TGTGCCAGCTCACCACAAGAGAGCCGGGGCACTGAAGCTTTCTTT
TRBJ1-2 15 few TRBV9 . CASSVEPTATYGYTF TGTGCCAGCAGCGTAGAACCGACAGCTACCTATGGCTACACCTTC
TRBJ2-5 14 . TRBV9 . CASSVAGVTETQYF TGTGCCAGCAGCGTAGCGGGGGTAACAGAGACCCAGTACTTC
TRBJ2-1 18 . TRBV7-9 TRBD2 CASSLGTSGRTRPNEQFF TGTGCCAGCAGCTTGGGGACTAGCGGGAGGACCCGCCCCAATGAGCAGTTCTTC
TRBJ1-1 15 . TRBV5-1 . CASSLLVGRDTEAFF TGCGCCAGCAGCCTACTTGTCGGCAGGGACACTGAAGCTTTCTTT
TRBJ2-1 15 . TRBV5-6 . CASSRERAAYNEQFF TGTGCCAGCAGCCGCGAGCGGGCGGCCTACAATGAGCAGTTCTTC
TRBJ2-7 14 . TRBV18 TRBD1 CASSRGTGSYEQYF TGTGCCAGCTCCCGGGGGACAGGGTCCTACGAGCAGTACTTC
TRBJ2-3 14 . TRBV2 . CASCGYRSTDTQYF TGTGCCAGTTGCGGGTACCGGAGCACAGATACGCAGTATTTT
TRBJ1-2 13 few TRBV27 . CASSLSRGGGYTF TGTGCCAGCAGTTTATCGCGGGGTGGCGGCTACACCTTC
TRBJ1-2 13 . TRBV15 . CATSTGGGWGYTF TGTGCCACCAGCACCGGGGGGGGATGGGGCTACACCTTC
TRBJ1-1 15 . TRBV29-1 TRBD1 CSVEDLTGVGTEAFF TGCAGCGTTGAAGATTTAACAGGGGTCGGCACTGAAGCTTTCTTT
TRBJ2-1 17 . TRBV9 TRBD2 CASSPKLAGGPVDEQFF TGTGCCAGCAGCCCCAAACTAGCGGGAGGGCCGGTCGATGAGCAGTTCTTC
TRBJ1-1 13 . TRBV6-4 . CASSVEGHTEAFF TGTGCCAGCAGTGTTGAGGGTCACACTGAAGCTTTCTTT
TRBJ2-3 14 . TRBV6-4 TRBD1 CASSGGTDTDTQYF TGTGCCAGCAGTGGAGGGACAGACACAGATACGCAGTATTTT
TRBJ1-5 15 . TRBV5-1 . CASSLAGTSNQPRHF TGCGCCAGCAGCTTGGCCGGGACAAGCAATCAGCCCCGGCATTTT
TRBJ1-2 15 few TRBV10-3 . CAISGPGRDNYGYTF TGTGCCATCAGTGGGCCGGGCAGGGACAATTATGGCTACACCTTC
TRBJ1-1 15 few TRBV19 . CASSIGARGNTEAFF TGTGCCAGTAGTATTGGAGCCAGGGGGAACACTGAAGCTTTCTTT
TRBJ2-1 13 once TRBV25-1 TRBD1 CASREQGWGEQFF TGTGCCAGCCGGGAACAGGGGTGGGGGGAGCAGTTCTTC
TRBJ1-1 12 . TRBV6-5 . CASMPGNTEAFF TGTGCCAGCATGCCAGGGAACACTGAAGCTTTCTTT
TRBJ1-2 14 . TRBV7-8 . CASSSPYPGGGYTF TGTGCCAGCAGCTCCCCTTATCCCGGAGGTGGCTACACCTTC
TRBJ1-2 17 once TRBV7-6 . CASSLGNLGGEKDGYTF TGTGCCAGCAGCTTAGGCAATCTCGGAGGGGAGAAGGATGGCTACACCTTC